Below are 20 T cell receptor beta chains sequenced from a single sample in a study of cytomegalovirus exposure and HLA in healthy donors. Using immunoSEQ multiplex PCR, the repertoire was profiled, and TCRdb retains in-frame clones only, with some absent. This sample has about 300,000 clones; roughly 90% occur once, and the top ten carry roughly 0.93%. Sequencing used PBMCs. The receptors derive from a woman between 18 and 30 years old in good health and CMV-seronegative.

This chain connects TRBV4-1 to TRBJ1-5; unclear D gene. V gave up 0 bases and J gave up 4 bases, with 7 bases separating them. The CDR3 is 14 amino acids. CDR1 and CDR2 from the germline V gene are MGHRA and YSYEKL. In DNA, the CDR3 is TGCGCCAGCAGCCAAGATGGCCGAAATCAGCCCCAGCATTTT. Its translation is CASSQDGRNQPQHF.

The chain recombines TRBV19 with TRBJ1-3; 9 bases are a match to TRBD1. Unmatched junction bases numbered 6, after V lost 3 bases and J lost 0 bases. The CDR3 covers 17 residues. Germline values: CDR1 LNHDA, CDR2 SQIVND (reference sequence). In DNA, the CDR3 is TGTGCCAGTAGTATGGGGACAGGGCTTTACTCTGGAAACACCATATATTTT. The encoded protein is CASSMGTGLYSGNTIYF.

The chain combines TRBV10-3 with TRBJ2-3; the match to TRBD2 covers 11 bases. The germline V gene has CDR1 ENHRY and CDR2 SYGVKD. The CDR3 length is 15 residues. V was pared by 6 bases and J by 5 bases, with 7 bases of the junction left unmatched. The CDR3: CAISITSGSIDTQYF. The CDR3 nucleotides read TGTGCCATCAGCATAACTAGCGGGAGTATAGATACGCAGTATTTT.

In nucleotides, the CDR3 is TGTGCCAGCAGTTTGAGAGGGCTCTACGAGCAGTACTTC. Translated, it gives CASSLRGLYEQYF. The genes are TRBV28 and TRBJ2-7; weak D call: TRBD2 (5 bases). Germline V gene lookup returns CDR1 MDHEN and CDR2 SYDVKM. The CDR3 totals 13 residues. The V gene lost 3 bases and the J gene lost 3 bases, with 9 bases spanning the gap.

The J gene is TRBJ2-1, the V gene TRBV5-1, with 7 bases identical to TRBD1. CDR1 SGHRS and CDR2 YFSETQ come from the germline V gene. The CDR3 runs to 17 residues. Losses at the gene ends were 2 bases for V and 5 bases for J; bases not matched to a gene: 13. For the CDR3, the DNA is TGCGCCAGCAGCTTTTACTTTAGACAGGGAACACACAATGAGCAGTTCTTC. It translates to CASSFYFRQGTHNEQFF.

This clone came up once. The CDR3 bases are TGTGCCAGCAGCGACTGGGGAGGCAACACCGGGGAGCTGTTTTTT. Translating it yields CASSDWGGNTGELFF. The chain couples TRBV7-9 to TRBJ2-2; the D gene is possibly TRBD2 (6 bases). CDR3 length: 15 amino acids. V was shortened by 5 bases and J by 2 bases, with 12 bases between the two germline ends. Germline-derived CDR1 and CDR2 are SEHNR and FQNEAQ (reference sequence). The entire variable domain, with the rest obtained from reference TRBV7-9 and TRBJ2-2, is as follows: DTGVSQNPRHKITKRGQNVTFRCDPISEHNRLYWYRQTLGQGPEFLTYFQNEAQLEKSRLLSDRFSAERPKGSFSTLEIQRTEQGDSAMYLCASSDWGGNTGELFFGEGSRLTVL.

This chain joins TRBV7-9 and TRBJ2-2; D not certain. This CDR3 region has 11 residues. Trimming left V 6 bases short and J 6 bases short, with 5 bases between. From germline, CDR1 is SEHNR and CDR2 FQNEAQ (reference sequence). This CDR3 reads CASRAAGELFF. The CDR3, as DNA: TGTGCCAGCAGGGCGGCCGGGGAGCTGTTTTTT. The whole variable domain, filled in from reference TRBV7-9 and TRBJ2-2, reads DTGVSQNPRHKITKRGQNVTFRCDPISEHNRLYWYRQTLGQGPEFLTYFQNEAQLEKSRLLSDRFSAERPKGSFSTLEIQRTEQGDSAMYLCASRAAGELFFGEGSRLTVL.

This sequence joins TRBV7-2 and TRBJ1-2, with 8 positions matching TRBD1. V lost 1 base to trimming and J lost 4 bases; unmatched junction nucleotides: 11. The length of the CDR3 is 17 residues. Germline V gene lookup returns CDR1 SGHTA and CDR2 FQGNSA. The CDR3 DNA follows: TGTGCCAGCAGCTTAGTTCCAGGGGGCTCTAAATTCTATGGCTACACCTTC. It is translated as CASSLVPGGSKFYGYTF.

This rearrangement joins TRBV2 to TRBJ2-2, with D perhaps TRBD1 (5 bases). The CDR3 contains 13 residues. From germline, CDR1 is SNHLY and CDR2 FYNNEI. V shed 4 bases and J shed 5 bases, with 8 bases lying between them. For the CDR3, the DNA is TGTGCCAGCAGTGGACAGTATACCGGGGAGCTGTTTTTT. Translating gives CASSGQYTGELFF.

The V gene is TRBV7-9, the J gene TRBJ2-5, with D possibly being TRBD1 (5 bases). Germline V lookup: CDR1 SEHNR, CDR2 FQNEAQ (reference sequence). The ends were cut back, 7 bases at V and 0 bases at J, with 12 bases in the middle. The CDR3 contains 14 residues. Written as DNA, the CDR3 is TGTGCCAGCACCCAACAGGTATACCAAGAGACCCAGTACTTC. Translating gives CASTQQVYQETQYF.

The V gene is TRBV9, the J gene TRBJ2-1, with a tentative D call TRBD2 (5 bases). This CDR3 is built from 16 residues. The germline gives CDR1 SGDLS, CDR2 YYNGEE. Trimming left V 4 bases short and J 0 bases short, with 14 bases between. The CDR3, as DNA: TGTGCCAGCAGCCCGAGGGCCTCCAGCTCCTACAATGAGCAGTTCTTC. The encoded protein is CASSPRASSSYNEQFF.

CDR3 nucleotide sequence: TGTGCCAGCAGCCTGGGAACGACGGGGGAGCAGTTCTTC. Residues: CASSLGTTGEQFF. The chain couples TRBV11-3 to TRBJ2-1; D may be TRBD2 (5 bases). This CDR3 is 13 amino acids long. Deletions cut 5 bases from V and 10 bases from J, with 15 bases between. Looked up from germline, CDR1 is SGHNT and CDR2 is YENEEA.

J is TRBJ2-7 and V is TRBV5-1; D gene uncertain. CDR1 and CDR2 from the germline V gene are SGHRS and YFSETQ. The V end lost 7 bases, the J end lost 5 bases, and 16 bases lay between the germline ends. The CDR3 spans 13 residues. Written as DNA, the CDR3 is TGCGCCAGCCGGAGCCAATTCGGTAACGAGCAGTACTTC. This sequence encodes CASRSQFGNEQYF.

This chain links TRBV5-1 with TRBJ2-7, with 8 bases identical to TRBD1. Looked up from germline, CDR1 is SGHRS and CDR2 is YFSETQ. The CDR3 consists of 16 residues. J gave up 2 bases and V 2 bases, and 9 bases lay outside the gene matches. The CDR3 protein is CASSFDAGTGPYEQYF. As DNA, the CDR3 is TGCGCCAGCAGCTTTGACGCCGGGACAGGACCCTACGAGCAGTACTTC. The complete variable domain, with remaining parts taken from reference TRBV5-1 and TRBJ2-7, reads KAGVTQTPRYLIKTRGQQVTLSCSPISGHRSVSWYQQTPGQGLQFLFEYFSETQRNKGNFPGRFSGRQFSNSRSEMNVSTLELGDSALYLCASSFDAGTGPYEQYFGPGTRLTVT.

The chain is built from TRBV7-2 and TRBJ1-5; D is uncertain. This CDR3 is built from 15 residues. Trimming pared 3 bases from V and 1 base from J, leaving 10 bases between. Germline V lookup: CDR1 SGHTA, CDR2 FQGNSA. CDR3 bases: TGTGCCAGCAGCTTGGAGGGAGTCAGCAATCAGCCCCAGCATTTT. Amino acids: CASSLEGVSNQPQHF.

CDR3 protein: CASRLGLNYYNEQFF. The DNA of the CDR3 is TGTGCCAGCAGGTTGGGACTGAATTATTACAATGAGCAGTTCTTC. V usage is TRBV27 and J usage is TRBJ2-1; possibly TRBD2 for D (6 bases). This CDR3 is 15 amino acids long. Germline assignment: CDR1 MNHEY and CDR2 SMNVEV (reference sequence). V was clipped by 6 bases and J by 4 bases, with 16 bases between them.

The chain couples TRBV7-3 to TRBJ2-3, with TRBD2 matching over 7 bases. Germline V lookup: CDR1 SGHTA, CDR2 FQGTGA. V was pared by 2 bases and J by 4 bases, with 3 bases of the junction left unmatched. CDR3 length: 14 amino acids. The CDR3: CASSLDSGSDTQYF. The CDR3, as DNA: TGTGCCAGCAGCTTAGATAGCGGGTCAGATACGCAGTATTTT.

This clone appeared once. The chain couples TRBV6-6 to TRBJ1-2, with no clear D. The V and J ends lost 7 bases and 0 bases respectively, with 15 bases between them. Germline CDR1 and CDR2: MNHNY and SVGAGI (reference sequence). The CDR3 runs to 15 residues. The CDR3 loop is CASKIRPTPNYGYTF. The CDR3 region has the DNA TGTGCCAGCAAAATACGCCCGACACCTAACTATGGCTACACCTTC.

The sample holds one count of this clone. This chain joins TRBV9 and TRBJ2-7; D remains unclear. The V gene lost 1 base and the J gene lost 3 bases, with 8 bases spanning the gap. Germline V gene sequence: CDR1 SGDLS, CDR2 YYNGEE. The CDR3 extends over 13 amino acids. This chain's CDR3 is CASSVSPVYEQYF. For the CDR3, the DNA is TGTGCCAGCAGCGTAAGCCCCGTCTACGAGCAGTACTTC. Supplemented by reference TRBV9 and TRBJ2-7, the full variable domain reads DSGVTQTPKHLITATGQRVTLRCSPRSGDLSVYWYQQSLDQGLQFLIQYYNGEERAKGNILERFSAQQFPDLHSELNLSSLELGDSALYFCASSVSPVYEQYFGPGTRLTVT.

This rearrangement joins TRBV7-6 to TRBJ2-1, with TRBD2 matching over 9 bases. Germline loops: CDR1 SGHVS, CDR2 FNYEAQ. V shed 0 bases and J 8 bases; nucleotides not matched to a gene: 11. The CDR3 extends over 17 amino acids. CDR3 sequence reads: CASSLAWAGGPRDEQFF. DNA for the CDR3: TGTGCCAGCAGCTTAGCGTGGGCGGGAGGGCCTAGGGATGAGCAGTTCTTC. The full variable domain, its missing parts supplied by reference TRBV7-6 and TRBJ2-1, is GAGVSQSPRYKVTKRGQDVALRCDPISGHVSLYWYRQALGQGPEFLTYFNYEAQQDKSGLPNDRFSAERPEGSISTLTIQRTEQRDSAMYRCASSLAWAGGPRDEQFFGPGTRLTVL.